These T cell receptor beta chains were read from a single sample in a study of CD8 T cells in Susac syndrome. TCRdb processed the immunoSEQ multiplex PCR reads anew with MiXCR; each CDR3 protein has one entry. The sample consists of over 150,000 distinct CDR3 sequences, approximately 95% of them appearing once. Material for sequencing was CD4+ T cells from PBMCs. Receptors were obtained from a human donor with Susac syndrome. Both conserved end residues are trimmed from each CDR3.

>TRBJ1-1|TRBV28
ASEPGQPSTEAF
>TRBJ2-1|TRBV12-3/TRBV12-4
ASTRRTLAIHEQF
>TRBJ1-6|TRBV20-1
SARGTTGTYNSPLH
>TRBJ1-2|TRBV3-1
ASSQGHPNYGYT
>TRBJ1-1|TRBV15
ATSLGGSEAF
>TRBJ2-6|TRBV18
ASSSGPASGANVLT
>TRBJ2-7|TRBV2
ASNPGAPAREQY
>TRBJ2-3|TRBV14
ASSPPTSRSTDTQY
>TRBJ2-2|TRBV29-1
GNRDRGPGELF
>TRBJ1-1|TRBV29-1
SVDDLRNTEAF
>TRBJ1-5|TRBV30
AWSVNDGRSRSGNQPQH
>TRBJ2-1|TRBV15
ATSRDLFGEQF
>TRBJ2-2|TRBV6-2/TRBV6-3
ASSLTSLTGELF
>TRBJ2-1|TRBV5-1
ASSLNGGRVNEQF
>TRBJ1-3|TRBV3-1
ASSQEGTGNTIY
>TRBJ2-2|TRBV6-1
ASSQNTGELF
>TRBJ2-2|TRBV20-1
SARLGQNTGELF
>TRBJ2-1|TRBV29-1
SVEDQMEGIDEQF
>TRBJ2-1|TRBV3-1
ASSLGLAGGNNEQF
>TRBJ2-5|TRBV29-1
SVRGGKGETQY
>TRBJ2-7|TRBV20-1
SARLDEQY
>TRBJ1-1|TRBV4-1
ASSQGTALSEAF
>TRBJ2-4|TRBV24-1
AIGDRANIQY
>TRBJ1-2|TRBV2
ASMVPGYGYT